These 17 T cell receptor beta chains were all obtained from the same sample, sequenced in a study of Ad26.COV2.S vaccination and SARS-CoV-2 variants. The data were produced by immunoSEQ multiplex PCR, yet TCRdb's version contains in-frame clones alone and is incomplete. This sample has around 300,000 clones; 88% occur once, and the top ten carry around 6.4%. Stated treatment: some 20 received Ad26.COV2.S at low or high dose, single or two shots; roughly 5 received placebo; per-sample allocation not given. The investigators took samples on day 63 after the first vaccine or placebo injection. The specimen comprised peripheral blood, sampled in a trial of Ad26.COV2.S vaccine versus placebo. The receptors were sampled from a person between 18 and 59 years old who received the Ad26.COV2.S COVID-19 vaccine or a placebo.

The V and J genes are TRBV27 and TRBJ2-7, with 7 nucleotides matching TRBD2. CDR3 length: 14 amino acids. Germline lookup yields CDR1 MNHEY and CDR2 SMNVEV (reference sequence). Unmatched junction bases numbered 3, after V lost 4 bases and J lost 0 bases. The DNA for the CDR3 is TGTGCCAGCAGTTGGCGGGGGAGCTCCTACGAGCAGTACTTC. This gives the protein CASSWRGSSYEQYF.

The chain employs TRBV19 and TRBJ2-1; 8 bases line up with TRBD1. Germline-derived CDR1 and CDR2 are LNHDA and SQIVND (reference sequence). The V and J ends lost 10 bases and 5 bases, in that order; junction bases with no gene match: 7. This CDR3 has 13 residues. This CDR3 reads CATRGPLNNEQFF. CDR3 DNA sequence: TGTGCCACCAGGGGGCCCCTTAACAATGAGCAGTTCTTC.

This chain joins TRBV9 and TRBJ1-2; D gene uncertain. The CDR3 is 15 residues long. Trimming shortened V by 0 bases and J by 1 base, and 10 bases separated the two germline ends. Per the germline V gene, CDR1 is SGDLS and CDR2 is YYNGEE. CDR3 nucleotides: TGTGCCAGCAGCGTAGGCGGCGCCCTTAACTATGGCTACACCTTC. Translating it yields CASSVGGALNYGYTF.

The CDR3 is CASGLVVGQGASGYTF. DNA of the CDR3: TGTGCTAGTGGTTTGGTAGTTGGGCAGGGGGCAAGTGGCTACACCTTC. The rearrangement joins TRBV12-5 to TRBJ1-2; 8 positions match TRBD1. The CDR3 is made up of 16 amino acids. The junction had 10 bases not matched to a gene; V was cut back by 0 bases and J by 7 bases. Germline V gene sequence: CDR1 LGHNT, CDR2 FRNRAP.

The chain employs TRBV11-2 and TRBJ2-5; a weak D match, TRBD1 (5 bases). Germline CDR1 and CDR2: SGHAT and FQNNGV. Trimming removed 2 bases from V and 0 bases from J, with 7 bases in between. The CDR3 is 14 residues long. This CDR3 is CASSLHRNQETQYF. The CDR3 DNA is TGTGCCAGCAGCTTACACAGGAACCAAGAGACCCAGTACTTC.

The rearrangement links TRBV7-3 to TRBJ1-1; D possibly corresponds to TRBD1 (5 bases). Germline V gene lookup returns CDR1 SGHTA and CDR2 FQGTGA. The germline V and J ends were trimmed by 3 bases and 1 base, with 9 bases remaining between them. The CDR3 totals 14 residues. CDR3 sequence (DNA): TGTGCCAGCAGCTTGGGGGACGGGAACACTGAAGCTTTCTTT. Its translation is CASSLGDGNTEAFF. Drawing the rest from reference TRBV7-3 and TRBJ1-1, the complete variable domain is GAGVSQTPSNKVTEKGKYVELRCDPISGHTALYWYRQSLGQGPEFLIYFQGTGAADDSGLPNDRFFAVRPEGSVSTLKIQRTERGDSAVYLCASSLGDGNTEAFFGQGTRLTVV.

The rearrangement uses TRBV4-3 and TRBJ1-6, with TRBD1 as a possible D gene (5 bases). The length of the CDR3 is 13 residues. V lost 0 bases to trimming and J lost 10 bases, with 7 bases between them. CDR1 and CDR2 from the germline V gene are LGHNA and YSLEER. In DNA form, the CDR3 reads TGCGCCAGCAGCCAAGAATGGGGCTCACCCCTCCACTTT. This gives the protein CASSQEWGSPLHF.

The chain links TRBV5-4 to TRBJ2-7; 11 positions match TRBD1. V gave up 4 bases and J gave up 5 bases; unmatched junction bases: 8. CDR3 length: 15 residues. Germline V gene sequence: CDR1 SGHNT, CDR2 YYREEE (reference sequence). The CDR3 DNA reads as TGTGCCAGCAGCCTCTGGACAGGGGGCCTACACGAGCAGTACTTC. This encodes CASSLWTGGLHEQYF.

CDR3 DNA sequence: TGTGCCAGCAGTTACTCTACTAGCGGGTCAGATACGCAGTATTTT. Residues: CASSYSTSGSDTQYF. The rearrangement uses TRBV6-2 or TRBV6-3 and TRBJ2-3; 9 bases match TRBD2. The V and J ends lost 0 bases and 4 bases, in that order; junction bases with no gene match: 2. The CDR3 sequence is 15 residues long. Germline CDR1 reads MNHEY; CDR2 reads SVGEGT.

The rearrangement uses TRBV5-5 and TRBJ2-3, with D perhaps TRBD1 (6 bases). Germline V gene data show CDR1 as SGHKS and CDR2 as YYEKEE (reference sequence). The CDR3 consists of 17 residues. The V end lost 3 bases, the J end lost 0 bases, and 17 bases lay between the germline ends. The CDR3 bases are TGTGCCAGCAGCTATCGGGACACCACCTTTAGCACAGATACGCAGTATTTT. Translating it yields CASSYRDTTFSTDTQYF. Drawing the rest from reference TRBV5-5 and TRBJ2-3, the complete variable domain is DAGVTQSPTHLIKTRGQQVTLRCSPISGHKSVSWYQQVLGQGPQFIFQYYEKEERGRGNFPDRFSARQFPNYSSELNVNALLLGDSALYLCASSYRDTTFSTDTQYFGPGTRLTVL.

The chain has TRBV7-9 and TRBJ2-1, with D perhaps matching TRBD1 (6 bases). Looked up from germline, CDR1 is SEHNR and CDR2 is FQNEAQ (reference sequence). Trimming took 5 bases from V and 6 from J, leaving 14 bases between them. The CDR3 runs 14 residues. The CDR3 region has the DNA TGTGCCAGCAGCCCAACTACAGGGAGCAATGAGCAGTTCTTC. Protein: CASSPTTGSNEQFF. Full variable domain (missing parts from reference TRBV7-9 and TRBJ2-1): DTGVSQNPRHKITKRGQNVTFRCDPISEHNRLYWYRQTLGQGPEFLTYFQNEAQLEKSRLLSDRFSAERPKGSFSTLEIQRTEQGDSAMYLCASSPTTGSNEQFFGPGTRLTVL.

This chain uses TRBV28 with TRBJ2-3; D is unclear. CDR1 and CDR2 from the germline V gene are MDHEN and SYDVKM. The ends were cut back, 2 bases at V and 4 bases at J, with 10 bases in the middle. CDR3 length equals 14 residues. CDR3 protein: CASSLVDPPDTQYF. The CDR3 DNA reads as TGTGCCAGCAGTTTAGTGGACCCTCCAGATACGCAGTATTTT.

As concerns this clone: At the DNA level, this CDR3 is encoded by other sequences in the same sample as well. CDR3 sequence (DNA): TGTGCCAGCAGCCTGGGGGGGCTGAACACTGAAGCTTTCTTT. Encoded protein: CASSLGGLNTEAFF. The chain joins TRBV7-9 to TRBJ1-1; TRBD1 might be the D (6 bases). V dropped 5 bases and J dropped 0 bases, with 10 bases sitting between them. CDR3 length equals 14 residues. Per germline, CDR1 SEHNR and CDR2 FQNEAQ (reference sequence).

The chain recombines TRBV6-5 with TRBJ1-6; the match to TRBD1 covers 8 bases. Germline values: CDR1 MNHEY, CDR2 SVGAGI. V lost 0 bases, J lost 9 bases, and 7 bases stayed unmatched. The CDR3 sequence is 16 residues long. CDR3 sequence: CASSYSFRGQGSPLHF. The CDR3 coding sequence is TGTGCCAGCAGTTACTCATTCAGGGGGCAAGGTTCACCCCTCCACTTT.

This rearrangement joins TRBV13 to TRBJ1-1; no definite D call. The germline V and J ends were trimmed by 5 bases and 4 bases, with 11 bases remaining between them. This CDR3 has 13 residues. The germline gives CDR1 PRHDT, CDR2 FYEKMQ (reference sequence). CDR3 sequence (DNA): TGTGCCAGCAGCCCCCGGATAATCACTGAAGCTTTCTTT. It codes for CASSPRIITEAFF.

V is TRBV19 and J is TRBJ1-1; 10 bases match TRBD1. There are 15 residues in the CDR3. J lost 3 bases, V lost 5 bases, and 6 bases had no gene match. Germline assignment: CDR1 LNHDA and CDR2 SQIVND (reference sequence). In DNA, the CDR3 is TGTGCCAGTAGTTTTAGGGGGACAGGGGACACTGAAGCTTTCTTT. Its protein product is CASSFRGTGDTEAFF.

The V and J genes are TRBV27 and TRBJ1-1; possibly TRBD1 for D (6 bases). Germline lookup yields CDR1 MNHEY and CDR2 SMNVEV (reference sequence). There are 16 residues in the CDR3. Trimming took off 5 bases at V and 0 bases at J, with 16 bases between the two ends. CDR3 region: CASSPTGTSMNTEAFF. The CDR3 region has the DNA TGTGCCAGCAGTCCAACCGGGACATCAATGAACACTGAAGCTTTCTTT.